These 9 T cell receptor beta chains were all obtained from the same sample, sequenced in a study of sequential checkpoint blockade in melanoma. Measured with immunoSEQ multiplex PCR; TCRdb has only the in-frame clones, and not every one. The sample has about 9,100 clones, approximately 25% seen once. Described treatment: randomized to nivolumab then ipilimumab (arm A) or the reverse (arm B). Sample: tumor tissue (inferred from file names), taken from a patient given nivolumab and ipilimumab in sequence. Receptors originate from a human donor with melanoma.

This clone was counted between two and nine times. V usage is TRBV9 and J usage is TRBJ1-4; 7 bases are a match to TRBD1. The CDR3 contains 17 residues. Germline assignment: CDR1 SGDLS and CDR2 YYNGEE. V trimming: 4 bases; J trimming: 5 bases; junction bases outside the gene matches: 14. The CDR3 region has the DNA TGTGCCAGCAGCCCCTTTCAGGGGGGCAGAAAGAATGAAAAACTGTTTTTT. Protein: CASSPFQGGRKNEKLFF.

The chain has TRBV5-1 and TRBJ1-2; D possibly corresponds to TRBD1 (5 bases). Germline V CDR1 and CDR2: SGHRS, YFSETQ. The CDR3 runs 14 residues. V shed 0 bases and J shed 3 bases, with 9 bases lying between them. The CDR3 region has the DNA TGCGCCAGCAGCTTGGATGGGGACTACTATGGCTACACCTTC. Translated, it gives CASSLDGDYYGYTF.

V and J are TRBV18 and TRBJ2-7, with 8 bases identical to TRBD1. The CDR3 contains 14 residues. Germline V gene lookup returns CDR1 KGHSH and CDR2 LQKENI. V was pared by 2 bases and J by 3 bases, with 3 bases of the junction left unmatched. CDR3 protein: CASSPGTGDYEQYF. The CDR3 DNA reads TGTGCCAGCTCACCAGGGACAGGTGACTACGAGCAGTACTTC.

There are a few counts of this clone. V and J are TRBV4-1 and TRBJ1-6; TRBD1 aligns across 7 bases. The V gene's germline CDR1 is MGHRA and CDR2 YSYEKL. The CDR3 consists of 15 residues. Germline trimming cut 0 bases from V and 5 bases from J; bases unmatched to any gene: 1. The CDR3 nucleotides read TGCGCCAGCAGCCAAGAAACAGGGGATAATTCACCCCTCCACTTT. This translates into CASSQETGDNSPLHF.

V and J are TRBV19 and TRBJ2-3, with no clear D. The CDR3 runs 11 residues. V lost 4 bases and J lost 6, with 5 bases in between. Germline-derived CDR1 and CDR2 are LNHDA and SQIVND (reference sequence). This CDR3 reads CASSRYDTQYF. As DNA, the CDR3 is TGTGCCAGTAGTAGGTACGATACGCAGTATTTT.

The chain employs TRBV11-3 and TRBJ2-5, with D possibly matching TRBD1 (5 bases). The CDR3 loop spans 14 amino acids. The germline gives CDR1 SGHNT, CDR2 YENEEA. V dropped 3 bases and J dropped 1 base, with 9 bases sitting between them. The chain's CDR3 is CASSFSGAQETQYF. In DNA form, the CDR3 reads TGTGCCAGCAGCTTCAGTGGGGCCCAAGAGACCCAGTACTTC.

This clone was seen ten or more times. CDR3 DNA sequence: TGTGCCAGCAGCTTGGGACAGGCCGCCTTTGGCACCGGGGAGCTGTTTTTT. Translated: CASSLGQAAFGTGELFF. The chain combines TRBV11-3 with TRBJ2-2; TRBD1 matches at 8 bases. J lost 4 bases, V lost 3 bases, and 10 bases had no gene match. There are 17 residues in the CDR3. Germline CDR1 SGHNT, CDR2 YENEEA.

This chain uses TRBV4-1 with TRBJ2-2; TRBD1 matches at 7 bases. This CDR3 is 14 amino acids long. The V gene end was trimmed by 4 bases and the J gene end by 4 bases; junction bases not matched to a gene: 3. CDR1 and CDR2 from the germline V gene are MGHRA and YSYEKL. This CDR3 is CASSLGTATGELFF. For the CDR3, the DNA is TGCGCCAGCAGCCTCGGGACAGCCACCGGGGAGCTGTTTTTT.

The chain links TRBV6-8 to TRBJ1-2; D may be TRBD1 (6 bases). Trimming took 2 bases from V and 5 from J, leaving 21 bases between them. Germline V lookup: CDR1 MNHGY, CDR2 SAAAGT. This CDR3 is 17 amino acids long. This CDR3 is CASSYPRVGGASYGYTF. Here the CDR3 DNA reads TGTGCCAGCAGTTACCCCAGGGTAGGGGGGGCCTCATATGGCTACACCTTC.